What follows is one T cell receptor beta chain and its context. This entry is derived from a study of T-cell reconstitution after alpha-beta-depleted transplantation in children. With 1 base removed from V and 6 bases from J, the gap between germline ends came to 15 bases. This CDR3 has 16 amino acids. Germline CDR1 reads SEHNR; CDR2 reads FQNEAQ (reference sequence). Unique molecular identifiers were used in preparing the TCRbeta library. MiXCR was run by TCRdb on the PCR reads, yielding one entry per CDR3 protein. Of a few hundred thousand distinct CDR3 sequences listed, less than 15% are singletons.

This TCR was sampled from a human donor who donated a stem cell graft to a child with Fanconi anemia. The chain joins TRBV7-9 to TRBJ2-2; tentatively, D is TRBD2 (6 bases). The sample in question was PBMCs, obtained from the stem cell graft. Here the CDR3 DNA reads TGTGCCAGCAGCTTAGGGGGACTCGGGCCTTCCGGGGAGCTGTTTTTT. It encodes CASSLGGLGPSGELFF.